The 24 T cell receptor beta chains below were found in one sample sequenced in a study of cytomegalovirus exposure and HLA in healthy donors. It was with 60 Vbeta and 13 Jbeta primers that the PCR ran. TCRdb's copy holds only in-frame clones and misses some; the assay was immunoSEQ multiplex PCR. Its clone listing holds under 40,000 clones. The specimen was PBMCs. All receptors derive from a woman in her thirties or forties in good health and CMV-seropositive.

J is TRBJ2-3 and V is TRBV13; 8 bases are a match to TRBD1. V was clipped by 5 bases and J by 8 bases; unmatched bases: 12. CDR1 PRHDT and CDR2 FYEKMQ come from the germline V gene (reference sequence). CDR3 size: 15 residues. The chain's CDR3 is CASSLGGQGSPTQYF. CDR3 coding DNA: TGTGCCAGCAGCCTCGGAGGACAGGGTTCCCCTACGCAGTATTTT.

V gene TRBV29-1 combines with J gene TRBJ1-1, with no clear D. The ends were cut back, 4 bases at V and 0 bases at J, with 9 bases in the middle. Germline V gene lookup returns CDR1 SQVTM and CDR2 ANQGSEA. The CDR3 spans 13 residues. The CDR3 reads CSVAAVMNTEAFF. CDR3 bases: TGCAGCGTTGCAGCGGTGATGAACACTGAAGCTTTCTTT.

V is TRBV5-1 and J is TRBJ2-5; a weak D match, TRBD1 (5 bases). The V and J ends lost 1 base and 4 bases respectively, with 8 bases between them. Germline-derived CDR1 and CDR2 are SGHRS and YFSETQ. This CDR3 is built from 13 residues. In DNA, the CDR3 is TGCGCCAGCAGCTTGCAGGGTGGAGAGACCCAGTACTTC. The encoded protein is CASSLQGGETQYF.

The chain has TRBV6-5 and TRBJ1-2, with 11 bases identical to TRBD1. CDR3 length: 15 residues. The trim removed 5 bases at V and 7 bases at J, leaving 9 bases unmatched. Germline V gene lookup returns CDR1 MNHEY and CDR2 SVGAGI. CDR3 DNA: TGTGCCAGCAGTACCCGGACAGGGGGCTTGGGTGGCTACACCTTC. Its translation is CASSTRTGGLGGYTF.

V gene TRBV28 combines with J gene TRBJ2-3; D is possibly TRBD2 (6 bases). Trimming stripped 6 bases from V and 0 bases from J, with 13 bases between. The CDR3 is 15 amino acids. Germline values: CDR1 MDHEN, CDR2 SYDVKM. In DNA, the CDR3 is TGTGCCAGCAGCCTAGGAGGGGCTAGCACAGATACGCAGTATTTT. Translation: CASSLGGASTDTQYF.

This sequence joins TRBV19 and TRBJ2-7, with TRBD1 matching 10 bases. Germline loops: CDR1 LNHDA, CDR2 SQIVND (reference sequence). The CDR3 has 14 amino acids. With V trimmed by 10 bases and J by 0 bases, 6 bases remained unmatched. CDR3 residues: CATAGTGASYEQYF. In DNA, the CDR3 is TGTGCCACCGCAGGGACAGGGGCCTCCTACGAGCAGTACTTC.

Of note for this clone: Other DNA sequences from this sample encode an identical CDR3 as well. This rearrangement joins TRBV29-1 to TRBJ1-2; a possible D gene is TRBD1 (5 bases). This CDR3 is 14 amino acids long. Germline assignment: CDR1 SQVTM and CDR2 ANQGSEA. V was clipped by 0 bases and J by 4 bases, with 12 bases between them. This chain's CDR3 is CSVEEEEGLYGYTF. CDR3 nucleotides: TGCAGCGTTGAAGAGGAGGAGGGGCTCTATGGCTACACCTTC.

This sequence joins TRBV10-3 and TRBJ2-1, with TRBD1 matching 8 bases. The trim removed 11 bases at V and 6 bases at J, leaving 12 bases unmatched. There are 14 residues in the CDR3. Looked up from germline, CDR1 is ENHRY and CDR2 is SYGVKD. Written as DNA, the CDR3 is TGTGCCCTCGCCGCGGACAGGGATGGCAATGAGCAGTTCTTC. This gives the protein CALAADRDGNEQFF.

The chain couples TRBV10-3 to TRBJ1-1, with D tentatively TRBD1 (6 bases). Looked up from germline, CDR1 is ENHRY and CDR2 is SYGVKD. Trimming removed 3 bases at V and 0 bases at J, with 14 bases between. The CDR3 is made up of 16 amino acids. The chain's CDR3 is CAISDYGGLVNTEAFF. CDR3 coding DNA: TGTGCCATCAGTGATTATGGGGGCCTTGTGAACACTGAAGCTTTCTTT.

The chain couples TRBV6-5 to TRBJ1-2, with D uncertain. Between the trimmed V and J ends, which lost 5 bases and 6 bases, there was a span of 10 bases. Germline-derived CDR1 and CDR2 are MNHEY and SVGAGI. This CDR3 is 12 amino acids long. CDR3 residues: CASSQRRDGYTF. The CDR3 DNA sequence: TGTGCCAGCAGTCAGCGGAGAGATGGCTACACCTTC.

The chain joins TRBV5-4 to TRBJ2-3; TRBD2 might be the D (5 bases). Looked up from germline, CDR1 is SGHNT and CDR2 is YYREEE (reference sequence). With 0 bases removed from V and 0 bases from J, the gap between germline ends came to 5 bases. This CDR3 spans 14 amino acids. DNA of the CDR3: TGTGCCAGCAGCTTGGAGCGGAGCACAGATACGCAGTATTTT. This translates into CASSLERSTDTQYF.

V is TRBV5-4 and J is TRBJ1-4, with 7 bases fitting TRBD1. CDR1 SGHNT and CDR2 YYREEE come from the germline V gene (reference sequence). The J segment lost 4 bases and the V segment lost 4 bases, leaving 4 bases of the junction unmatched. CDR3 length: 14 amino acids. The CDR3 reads CASSRDSRNEKLFF. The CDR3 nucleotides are TGTGCCAGCAGCCGGGACAGTCGTAATGAAAAACTGTTTTTT.

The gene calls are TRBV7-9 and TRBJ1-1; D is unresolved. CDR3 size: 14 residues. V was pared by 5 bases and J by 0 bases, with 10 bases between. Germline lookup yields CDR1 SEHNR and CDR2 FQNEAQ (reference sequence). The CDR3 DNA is TGTGCCAGCAGCGTAACGGGAATGAACACTGAAGCTTTCTTT. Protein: CASSVTGMNTEAFF. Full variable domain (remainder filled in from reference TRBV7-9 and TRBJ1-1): DTGVSQNPRHKITKRGQNVTFRCDPISEHNRLYWYRQTLGQGPEFLTYFQNEAQLEKSRLLSDRFSAERPKGSFSTLEIQRTEQGDSAMYLCASSVTGMNTEAFFGQGTRLTVV.

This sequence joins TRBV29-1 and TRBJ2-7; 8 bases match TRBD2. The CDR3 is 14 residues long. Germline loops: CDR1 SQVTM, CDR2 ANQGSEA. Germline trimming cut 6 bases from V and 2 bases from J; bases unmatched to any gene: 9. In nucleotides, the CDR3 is TGCAGCGTCGCGGAGCGGGAGTCTGCCTACGAGCAGTACTTC. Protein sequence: CSVAERESAYEQYF.

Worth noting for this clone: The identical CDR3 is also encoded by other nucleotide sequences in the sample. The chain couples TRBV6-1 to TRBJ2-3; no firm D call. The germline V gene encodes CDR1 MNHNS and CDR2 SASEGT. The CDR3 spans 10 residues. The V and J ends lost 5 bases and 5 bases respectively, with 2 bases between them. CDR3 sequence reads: CASSRDTQYF. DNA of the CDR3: TGTGCCAGCAGTCGAGATACGCAGTATTTT.

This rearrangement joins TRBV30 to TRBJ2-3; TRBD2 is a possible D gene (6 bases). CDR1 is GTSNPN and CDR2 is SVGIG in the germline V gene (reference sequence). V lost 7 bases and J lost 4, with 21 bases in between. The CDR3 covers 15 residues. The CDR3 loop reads CASSQGYGGADTQYF. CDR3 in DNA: TGTGCCTCCTCCCAGGGATACGGGGGTGCAGATACGCAGTATTTT.

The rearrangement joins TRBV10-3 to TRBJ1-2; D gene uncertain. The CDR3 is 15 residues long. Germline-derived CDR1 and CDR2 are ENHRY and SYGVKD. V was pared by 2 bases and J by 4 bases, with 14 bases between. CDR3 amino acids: CAISEKRRLPYGYTF. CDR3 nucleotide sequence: TGTGCCATCAGTGAGAAGAGGAGACTGCCCTATGGCTACACCTTC.

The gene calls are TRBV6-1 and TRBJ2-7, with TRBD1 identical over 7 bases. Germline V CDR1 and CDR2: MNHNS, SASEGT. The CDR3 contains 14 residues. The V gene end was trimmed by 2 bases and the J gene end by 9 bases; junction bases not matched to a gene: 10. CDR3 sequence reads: CASSEPYTGDGQYF. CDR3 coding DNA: TGTGCCAGCAGTGAACCCTACACAGGGGACGGGCAGTACTTC.

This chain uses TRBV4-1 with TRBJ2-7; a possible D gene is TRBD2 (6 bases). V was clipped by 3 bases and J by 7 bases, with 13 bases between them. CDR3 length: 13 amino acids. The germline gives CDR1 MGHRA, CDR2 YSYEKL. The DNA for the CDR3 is TGCGCCAGCAGCCAGGAGGGGCGAGGGGAGCAGTACTTC. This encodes CASSQEGRGEQYF.

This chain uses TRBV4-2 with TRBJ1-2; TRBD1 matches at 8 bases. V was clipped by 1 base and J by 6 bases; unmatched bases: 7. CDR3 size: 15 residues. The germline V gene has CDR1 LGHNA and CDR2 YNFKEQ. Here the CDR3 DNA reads TGTGCCAGCAGCCAAGCCGCGGACAGGGTCCATGGCTACACCTTC. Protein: CASSQAADRVHGYTF.

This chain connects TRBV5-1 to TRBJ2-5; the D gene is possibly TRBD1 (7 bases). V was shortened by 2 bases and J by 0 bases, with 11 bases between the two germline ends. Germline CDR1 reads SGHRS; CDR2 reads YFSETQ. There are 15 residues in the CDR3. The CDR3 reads CASSFQGDYQETQYF. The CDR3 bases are TGCGCCAGCAGCTTCCAGGGGGACTACCAAGAGACCCAGTACTTC. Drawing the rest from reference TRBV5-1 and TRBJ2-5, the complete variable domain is KAGVTQTPRYLIKTRGQQVTLSCSPISGHRSVSWYQQTPGQGLQFLFEYFSETQRNKGNFPGRFSGRQFSNSRSEMNVSTLELGDSALYLCASSFQGDYQETQYFGPGTRLLVL.

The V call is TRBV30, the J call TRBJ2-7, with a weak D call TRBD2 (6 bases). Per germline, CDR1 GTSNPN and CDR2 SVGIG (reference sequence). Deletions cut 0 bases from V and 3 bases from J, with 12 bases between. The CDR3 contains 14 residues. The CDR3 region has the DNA TGTGCCTGGAGTGTAGGTGGGACTGACTACGAGCAGTACTTC. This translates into CAWSVGGTDYEQYF. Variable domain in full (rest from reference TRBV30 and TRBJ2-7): SQTIHQWPATLVQPVGSPLSLECTVEGTSNPNLYWYRQAAGRGLQLLFYSVGIGQISSEVPQNLSASRPQDRQFILSSKKLLLSDSGFYLCAWSVGGTDYEQYFGPGTRLTVT.

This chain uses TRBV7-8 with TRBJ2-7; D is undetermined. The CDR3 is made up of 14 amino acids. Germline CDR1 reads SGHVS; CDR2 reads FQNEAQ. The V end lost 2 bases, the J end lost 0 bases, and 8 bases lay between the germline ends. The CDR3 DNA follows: TGTGCCAGCAGCTTACGCTGGAGCTCCTACGAGCAGTACTTC. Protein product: CASSLRWSSYEQYF.

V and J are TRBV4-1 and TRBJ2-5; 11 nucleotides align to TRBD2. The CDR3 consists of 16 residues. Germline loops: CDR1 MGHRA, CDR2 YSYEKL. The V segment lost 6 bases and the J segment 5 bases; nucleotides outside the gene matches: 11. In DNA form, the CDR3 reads TGCGCCAGCAGAAAGGGGCTAGCGGGAGGTAGGGAGACCCAGTACTTC. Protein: CASRKGLAGGRETQYF.